The 22 T cell receptor beta chains below were found in one sample sequenced in a study of T cell responses to AZD1222 COVID-19 vaccine. Assay used: immunoSEQ multiplex PCR; TCRdb lists only in-frame clones, some missing. The profile covers about 150,000 clones, with around four fifths appearing a single time and around 4.1% taken by the ten largest. The specimen was peripheral blood, collected on day 0 of MenACWY control vaccination. These receptors all come from an adult in good health.

The chain links TRBV7-9 to TRBJ1-1, with 7 bases that match TRBD1. This CDR3 has 17 amino acids. CDR1 SEHNR and CDR2 FQNEAQ come from the germline V gene (reference sequence). V was pared by 5 bases and J by 4 bases, with 16 bases of the junction left unmatched. In DNA, the CDR3 is TGTGCCAGCAGCCAACTTAAGGGCCCAGGGACAGCCACTGAAGCTTTCTTT. Its protein is CASSQLKGPGTATEAFF.

The V and J genes are TRBV6-6 and TRBJ2-1; 11 bases are a match to TRBD2. The length of the CDR3 is 16 residues. V dropped 6 bases and J dropped 7; count of bases not matched to a gene: 11. CDR1 and CDR2 from the germline V gene are MNHNY and SVGAGI (reference sequence). For the CDR3, the DNA is TGTGCCAGCAGCCCCCCGTTAGCGGGGGGGCGAAATGAGCAGTTCTTC. This translates into CASSPPLAGGRNEQFF.

The chain combines TRBV7-9 with TRBJ2-7; TRBD1 matches at 8 bases. Trimming at V came to 5 bases and at J to 2 bases, leaving 8 bases not matched to a gene. The CDR3 has 15 amino acids. Germline values: CDR1 SEHNR, CDR2 FQNEAQ (reference sequence). The CDR3 spells CASSGIGTGAYEQYF. CDR3 nucleotide sequence: TGTGCCAGCAGCGGAATCGGGACAGGAGCCTACGAGCAGTACTTC.

The chain is built from TRBV4-2 and TRBJ2-5; 12 bases are a match to TRBD2. This CDR3 is built from 17 residues. CDR1 and CDR2 from the germline V gene are LGHNA and YNFKEQ. Trimming removed 0 bases from V and 4 bases from J; junction bases left unmatched: 6. CDR3 sequence reads: CASSQDGASGGAETQYF. The CDR3 region has the DNA TGTGCCAGCAGCCAAGATGGGGCTAGCGGGGGGGCAGAGACCCAGTACTTC.

The table lists this clone with a few counts. This rearrangement joins TRBV27 to TRBJ1-2; D ambiguous. The CDR3 extends over 12 amino acids. Germline V gene data show CDR1 as MNHEY and CDR2 as SMNVEV (reference sequence). V was clipped by 7 bases and J by 5 bases, with 11 bases between them. The CDR3 bases are TGTGCCAGCACCACAGCGGGGTATGGCTACACCTTC. Its protein product is CASTTAGYGYTF.

The genes are TRBV18 and TRBJ1-3; TRBD1 might be the D (5 bases). The CDR3 spans 15 residues. Trimming pared 1 base from V and 0 bases from J, leaving 7 bases between. From germline, CDR1 is KGHSH and CDR2 LQKENI. The CDR3 DNA reads TGTGCCAGCTCACCACAGGGGTTCTCTGGAAACACCATATATTTT. It is translated as CASSPQGFSGNTIYF.

This clone was seen a few times. This sequence joins TRBV12-3 or TRBV12-4 and TRBJ1-1, with D possibly TRBD1 on 6 matching bases. V was cut by 6 bases and J by 5 bases, with 13 bases left in between. This CDR3 has 13 residues. The CDR3 nucleotides are TGTGCCAGCAGGATACAGGGAGATACTGAAGCTTTCTTT. Encoded protein: CASRIQGDTEAFF.

The chain employs TRBV5-1 and TRBJ2-1; 10 bases align to TRBD2. After removal of 3 bases from V and 7 bases from J, the junction contained 10 bases not matched to a gene. CDR3 length: 16 amino acids. The germline V gene has CDR1 SGHRS and CDR2 YFSETQ. This CDR3 reads CASSWPLAGDPNEQFF. The CDR3 nucleotides read TGCGCCAGCAGCTGGCCCCTAGCGGGGGACCCTAATGAGCAGTTCTTC.

The V gene is TRBV7-8, the J gene TRBJ2-2, with D possibly called TRBD1 or TRBD2 (5 bases each). The germline CDR1 and CDR2 sequences are SGHVS and FQNEAQ. V dropped 4 bases and J dropped 6 bases, with 15 bases sitting between them. This CDR3 contains 15 residues. The CDR3 is CASSSTPGRAGELFF. In nucleotides, the CDR3 is TGTGCCAGCAGCTCCACACCGGGGCGTGCCGGGGAGCTGTTTTTT.

Details on this clone: Other DNA sequences of this sample code for an identical CDR3. The CDR3 DNA reads as TGTGCCAGTAGTATCCGGACAGGGCCAAATCAGCCCCAGCATTTT. Its translation: CASSIRTGPNQPQHF. This chain joins TRBV19 and TRBJ1-5; TRBD1 agrees at 8 bases. Germline V gene data show CDR1 as LNHDA and CDR2 as SQIVND (reference sequence). The CDR3 contains 15 residues. V trimming: 3 bases; J trimming: 4 bases; junction bases outside the gene matches: 5.

The chain employs TRBV19 and TRBJ2-2, with D maybe TRBD1 (6 bases). Trimming stripped 5 bases from V and 3 bases from J, with 16 bases between. In germline, CDR1 is LNHDA, CDR2 SQIVND (reference sequence). The CDR3 is 16 residues long. The CDR3 spells CASSPETGSDTGELFF. The CDR3 DNA reads as TGTGCCAGTAGTCCGGAGACAGGATCGGACACCGGGGAGCTGTTTTTT.

The V gene is TRBV4-1, the J gene TRBJ2-7; 8 positions agree with TRBD1. Germline lookup yields CDR1 MGHRA and CDR2 YSYEKL. CDR3 length equals 15 residues. Unmatched junction bases numbered 2, after V lost 1 base and J lost 0 bases. In nucleotides, the CDR3 is TGCGCCAGCAGCCAAGTAACAGGGGGCTCCTACGAGCAGTACGTC. Encoded protein: CASSQVTGGSYEQYV.

Points on this clone: A read error may produce the germline difference seen at one junction end. This sequence joins TRBV19 and TRBJ1-4; D uncertain. Germline assignment: CDR1 LNHDA and CDR2 SQIVND (reference sequence). The CDR3 runs 15 residues. DNA for the CDR3: TGTGCCAGTAGTCCCCTCCTCACGGCCCCTCTCGGTGCGATTTTT. This translates into CASSPLLTAPLGAIF.

The rearrangement joins TRBV6-5 to TRBJ1-2; TRBD1 matches at 8 bases. CDR1 MNHEY and CDR2 SVGAGI come from the germline V gene. V gave up 4 bases and J gave up 6 bases; unmatched junction bases: 4. CDR3 length: 13 amino acids. The CDR3 is CASSLDRVHGYTF. CDR3 sequence (DNA): TGTGCCAGCAGTTTGGACAGGGTTCATGGCTACACCTTC.

The chain employs TRBV4-1 and TRBJ2-1; D unclear. The CDR3 extends over 13 amino acids. V gave up 4 bases and J gave up 6 bases, with 10 bases separating them. Germline assignment: CDR1 MGHRA and CDR2 YSYEKL. The CDR3 loop is CASSLGTGNEQFF. The DNA of the CDR3 is TGCGCCAGCAGCCTCGGTACGGGCAATGAGCAGTTCTTC.

The DNA of the CDR3 is TGTGCCAGCAGCACCTGGACAGGGGTGAACACTGAAGCTTTCTTT. Protein product: CASSTWTGVNTEAFF. The chain joins TRBV14 to TRBJ1-1; 9 nucleotides align to TRBD1. This CDR3 has 15 residues. Germline CDR1 reads SGHDN; CDR2 reads FVKESK. The V gene end was trimmed by 5 bases and the J gene end by 0 bases; junction bases not matched to a gene: 4. Supplemented by reference TRBV14 and TRBJ1-1, the full variable domain reads EAGVTQFPSHSVIEKGQTVTLRCDPISGHDNLYWYRRVMGKEIKFLLHFVKESKQDESGMPNNRFLAERTGGTYSTLKVQPAELEDSGVYFCASSTWTGVNTEAFFGQGTRLTVV.

The count of this clone is one. The J gene is TRBJ2-1, the V gene TRBV7-2, with 16 positions matching TRBD2. Per the germline V gene, CDR1 is SGHTA and CDR2 is FQGNSA. The CDR3 runs 18 residues. J gave up 8 bases and V 6 bases, and 13 bases lay outside the gene matches. CDR3 coding DNA: TGTGCCAGCAGGCCCGGGACTAGCGGGGGGGCCTTTGTCTATGAGCAGTTCTTC. Translated, it gives CASRPGTSGGAFVYEQFF.

V usage is TRBV6-2 or TRBV6-3 and J usage is TRBJ2-3; 10 bases are shared with TRBD2. Germline V gives CDR1 MNHEY, CDR2 SVGEGT. J was trimmed by 1 base and V by 4 bases; bases with no gene match: 2. The CDR3 runs 15 residues. Here the CDR3 DNA reads TGTGCCAGCAGTTCCGGACTAGCGGGCACAGATACGCAGTATTTT. This codes for CASSSGLAGTDTQYF.

This clone was counted a few times. CDR3 loop: CASAVWGPGTEAFF. The CDR3 DNA reads TGTGCCAGCGCAGTTTGGGGACCTGGGACTGAAGCTTTCTTT. This chain uses TRBV27 with TRBJ1-1; TRBD1 is a possible D gene (5 bases). The CDR3 length is 14 residues. V was clipped by 8 bases and J by 5 bases, with 18 bases between them. Germline V lookup: CDR1 MNHEY, CDR2 SMNVEV (reference sequence).

This clone was found a few times. This sequence joins TRBV4-2 and TRBJ1-1; D not certain. Per germline, CDR1 LGHNA and CDR2 YNFKEQ. The V end lost 0 bases, the J end lost 5 bases, and 16 bases lay between the germline ends. CDR3 length: 16 residues. CDR3: CASSQDPIRRGTEAFF. In nucleotides, the CDR3 is TGTGCCAGCAGCCAAGATCCTATCCGGCGGGGAACTGAAGCTTTCTTT.

Only one count was recorded for this clone. The gene calls are TRBV14 and TRBJ2-1; D possibly matches TRBD1 or TRBD2 (5 bases each). The CDR3 has 14 residues. V was pared by 2 bases and J by 4 bases, with 9 bases between. Germline CDR1 reads SGHDN; CDR2 reads FVKESK. CDR3 region: CASSQRGSYNEQFF. CDR3 nucleotide sequence: TGTGCCAGCAGCCAACGGGGCTCATACAATGAGCAGTTCTTC.

This sequence joins TRBV9 and TRBJ1-1; D is undetermined. The ends were cut back, 4 bases at V and 5 bases at J, with 9 bases in the middle. The CDR3 length is 12 residues. Germline CDR1 and CDR2: SGDLS and YYNGEE. The CDR3, as DNA: TGTGCCAGCAGCTCACCCGGGACTGAAGCTTTCTTT. Amino acid sequence: CASSSPGTEAFF.